This T cell receptor (beta chain) was identified in a study of T cells in Graves' hyperthyroidism and ophthalmopathy. Germline V gene data show CDR1 as SGHNT and CDR2 as YYREEE (reference sequence). Trimming took off 3 bases at V and 1 base at J, with 16 bases between the two ends. The CDR3 contains 16 residues. Diagnoses used clinical symptoms, serum thyroxine and TRAb, thyroid ultrasound and orbital computed tomography. The investigators amplified TCR beta CDR3 regions from RNA transcripts. A first-round RT-PCR of the TCR CDR3 used the HTBI primer set. TCRdb reprocessed the multiplex PCR reads via MiXCR and lists one record per CDR3 protein. Of under 350,000 distinct CDR3 sequences listed, 15% to 20% are singletons.

This chain uses TRBV5-4 with TRBJ2-5; D is unresolved. This TCR derives from a woman aged 50 to 65 with Graves' hyperthyroidism. Source material: blood. The DNA of the CDR3 is TGTGCCAGCAGCTGGGATGACTCACGAGTCCAAGAGACCCAGTACTTC. Encoded protein: CASSWDDSRVQETQYF.